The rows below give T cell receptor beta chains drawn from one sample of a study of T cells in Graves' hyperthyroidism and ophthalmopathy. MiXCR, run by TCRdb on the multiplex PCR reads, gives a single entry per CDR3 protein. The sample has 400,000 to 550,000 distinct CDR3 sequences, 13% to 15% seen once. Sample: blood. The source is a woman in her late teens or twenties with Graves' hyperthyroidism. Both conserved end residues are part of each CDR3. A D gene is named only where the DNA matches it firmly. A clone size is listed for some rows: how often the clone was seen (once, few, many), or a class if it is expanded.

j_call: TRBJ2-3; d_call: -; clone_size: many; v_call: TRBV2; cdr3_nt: TGTGCCAGCAGTGATGGACACGGCACAGATACGCAGTATTTT; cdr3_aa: CASSDGHGTDTQYF
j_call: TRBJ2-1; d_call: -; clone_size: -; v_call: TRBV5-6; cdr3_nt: TGTGCCAGCAGCTTCCCGGGACACTACTACAATGAGCAGTTCTTC; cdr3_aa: CASSFPGHYYNEQFF
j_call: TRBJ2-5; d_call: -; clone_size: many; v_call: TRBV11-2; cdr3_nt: TGTGCCAGCAGCATAAGCGTAGAGACCCAGTACTTC; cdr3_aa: CASSISVETQYF
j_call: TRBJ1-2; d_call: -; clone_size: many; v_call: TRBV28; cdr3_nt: TGTGCCAGCAGTTCCCTTTATACAAGGGGCTACACCTTC; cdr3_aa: CASSSLYTRGYTF
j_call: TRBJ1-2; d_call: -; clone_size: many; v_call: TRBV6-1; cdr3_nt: TGTGCCAGCAGTGACCCCGGACGTAGGGACTATGGCTACACCTTC; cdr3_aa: CASSDPGRRDYGYTF
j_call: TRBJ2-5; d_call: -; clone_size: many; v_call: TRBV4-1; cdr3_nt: TGCGCCAGCAGCCAACCTGGATCCTACCAAGAGACCCAGTACTTC; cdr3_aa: CASSQPGSYQETQYF
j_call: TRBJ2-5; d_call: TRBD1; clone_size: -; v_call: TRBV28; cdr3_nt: TGTGCCAGCAGTTTAAGGGGGACAGGGGTCGGCGAGACCCAGTACTTC; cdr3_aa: CASSLRGTGVGETQYF
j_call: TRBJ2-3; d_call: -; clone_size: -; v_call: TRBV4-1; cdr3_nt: TGCGCCAGCAGCCAGGTGCCCGCAGATACGCAGTATTTT; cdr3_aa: CASSQVPADTQYF
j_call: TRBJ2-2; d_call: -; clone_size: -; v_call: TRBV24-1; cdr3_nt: TGTGCCACCAGTGATCCCGAGAGGAACACCGGGGAGCTGTTTTTT; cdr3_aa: CATSDPERNTGELFF
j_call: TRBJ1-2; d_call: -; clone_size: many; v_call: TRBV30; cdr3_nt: TGTGCCTGGAGGGAGGGAGCGAACTATGGCTACACCTTC; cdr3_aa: CAWREGANYGYTF
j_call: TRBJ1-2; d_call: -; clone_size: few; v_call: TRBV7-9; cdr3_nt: TGTGCCAGCAGCTTAGTTGGCAGGAAATATGGCTACACCTTC; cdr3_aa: CASSLVGRKYGYTF
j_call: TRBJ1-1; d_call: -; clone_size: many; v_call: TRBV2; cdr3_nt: TGTGCCAGCAGTGAAAGGGGGAGTGAAGCTTTCTTT; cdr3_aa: CASSERGSEAFF
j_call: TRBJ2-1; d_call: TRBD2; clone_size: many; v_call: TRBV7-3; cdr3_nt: TGTGCCAGCAGCGGCGGTAGCGGGAGTAAATATGAGCAGTTCTTC; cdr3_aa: CASSGGSGSKYEQFF
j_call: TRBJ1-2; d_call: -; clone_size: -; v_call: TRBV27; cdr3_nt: TGTGCCAGCAGTACGCTAGGGAATATAAACTATGGCTACACCTTC; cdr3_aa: CASSTLGNINYGYTF
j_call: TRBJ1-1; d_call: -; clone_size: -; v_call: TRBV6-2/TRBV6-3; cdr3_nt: TGTGCCAGCAGGCGCGAACAGGGTGGCACTGAAGCTTTCTTT; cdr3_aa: CASRREQGGTEAFF
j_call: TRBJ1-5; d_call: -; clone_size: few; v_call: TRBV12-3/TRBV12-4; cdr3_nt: TGTGCCAGCAGCCAGGGTCTCGACCCCCAGCATTTT; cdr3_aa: CASSQGLDPQHF
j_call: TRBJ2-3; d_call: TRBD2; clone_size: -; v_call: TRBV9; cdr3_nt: TGTGCCAGCAGCGCATCCGGGACTAGCGGGAGTTTGGGCACAGATACGCAGTATTTT; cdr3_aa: CASSASGTSGSLGTDTQYF
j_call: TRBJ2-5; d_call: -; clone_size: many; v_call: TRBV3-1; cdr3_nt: TGTGCCAGCAGCCCGCAGAGGAAAGAGACCCAGTACTTC; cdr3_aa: CASSPQRKETQYF
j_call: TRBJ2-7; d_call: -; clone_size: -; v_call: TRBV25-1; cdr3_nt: TGTGCCAGCAGTGAACCAGGGGGGAGAAACGAGCAGTACTTC; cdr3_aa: CASSEPGGRNEQYF
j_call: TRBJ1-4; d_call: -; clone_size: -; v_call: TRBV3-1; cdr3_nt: TGTGCCAGCAGCCTACGGGGCCCTCAGGGTGAAAAACCGTTTTTT; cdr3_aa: CASSLRGPQGEKPFF
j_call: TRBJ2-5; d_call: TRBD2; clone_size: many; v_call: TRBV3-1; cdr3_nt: TGTGCCAGCAGCCAAGATCTTGCGGGACTAGCGGGATCACAGACCCAGTACTTC; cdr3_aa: CASSQDLAGLAGSQTQYF
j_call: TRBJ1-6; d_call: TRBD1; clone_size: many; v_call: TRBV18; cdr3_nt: TGTGCCAGCTCACCATCGGGACAGTTCGTTCCTTCACCCCTCCACTTT; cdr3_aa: CASSPSGQFVPSPLHF
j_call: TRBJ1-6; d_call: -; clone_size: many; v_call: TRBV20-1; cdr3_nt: TGCAGTGCCGACTCAGCCAAAGACAGCAATAATTCACCCCTCCACTTT; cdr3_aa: CSADSAKDSNNSPLHF
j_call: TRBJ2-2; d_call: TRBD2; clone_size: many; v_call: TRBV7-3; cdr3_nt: TGTGCCAGCAGCTTAATAGCGGGAGGTAACACCGGGGAGCTGTTTTTT; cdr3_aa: CASSLIAGGNTGELFF
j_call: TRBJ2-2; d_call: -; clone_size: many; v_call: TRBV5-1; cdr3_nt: TGCGCCAGCAGCGTGGGACACGCGAACACCGGGGAGCTGTTTTTT; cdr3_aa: CASSVGHANTGELFF
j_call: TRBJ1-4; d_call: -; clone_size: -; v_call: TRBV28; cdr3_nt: TGTGCCAGCAGTTCCTACAGGCTGGGGCGCGATGAAAAACTGTTTTTT; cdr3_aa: CASSSYRLGRDEKLFF
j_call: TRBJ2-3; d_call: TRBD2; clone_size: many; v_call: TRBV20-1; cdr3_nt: TGCAGTGCTTTTCCGGGACTAGCGGGGGGAGTCAGGTACACAGATACGCAGTATTTT; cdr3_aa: CSAFPGLAGGVRYTDTQYF
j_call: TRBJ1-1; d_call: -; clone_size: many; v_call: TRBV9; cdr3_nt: TGTGCCAGCAGCGTAGAGCCGACGAACACTGAAGCTTTCTTT; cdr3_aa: CASSVEPTNTEAFF